This entry describes one T cell receptor beta chain. The CDR3 covers 14 residues. Per the germline V gene, CDR1 is KGHDR and CDR2 is SFDVKD. V dropped 5 bases and J dropped 12; count of bases not matched to a gene: 10. The data stem from a study of blood T cell repertoires in COVID-19. Whole-study context: Material from acute and convalescent COVID-19 was sourced from the United States, Italy and Spain. Nucleic acid was either cDNA or gDNA, and it came from T cells, B-cell-depleted T cells, or PBMCs.

Original analysis: Estimates of nucleated cell counts were drawn from the amplification of reference gene primers. Sequencing was performed with immunoSEQ multiplex PCR; in TCRdb, only in-frame clones are kept and a portion is missing. V and J calls and clone size are copied from that table; D and trimming were computed from the DNA. In the table there are 150,000 to 200,000 clones, approximately 84% of which are singletons. The origin of this receptor is an elderly woman with acute or convalescent COVID-19. The chain combines TRBV24-1 with TRBJ2-1, with 9 bases lining up with TRBD1. The sequenced sample consisted of peripheral blood. CDR3 DNA sequence: TGTGCCACCAGTGTTTCCTACAGGGGGCTGGGGCAGTTCTTC. This translates into CATSVSYRGLGQFF.